The clone carrying this TCR beta chain has only one observation. Antigen: not known. Analyses pooled second doses at about 4 or about 12 weeks. This sample stems from a study of T cell responses to AZD1222 COVID-19 vaccine. This CDR3 is 15 amino acids long. J lost 1 base, V lost 6 bases, and 7 bases had no gene match. CDR1 and CDR2 from the germline V gene are MNHEY and SVGAGI. Profiled with immunoSEQ multiplex PCR; TCRdb holds only in-frame clones, not every one. The table lists roughly 270,000 clones, about 94% of them singletons, with about 0.5% in the top ten. Study observations and caveats: The donor group comprised mostly white British people and more females; the analysis possibly underestimated clonal diversity.

The sample was peripheral blood, taken 28 days after the second AZD1222 dose. V gene TRBV6-5 combines with J gene TRBJ1-1; TRBD1 agrees at 8 bases. This receptor was taken from an adult who received the AZD1222 COVID-19 vaccine. As DNA, the CDR3 is TGTGCCAGCAGAAGGACAGGGTACAAGAACACTGAAGCTTTCTTT. Translation: CASRRTGYKNTEAFF.